Detailed here is one T cell receptor beta chain. This clone's antigen is unknown. Base qualities are not provided; no much larger clone lies one nucleotide away. Via the germline V gene, CDR1 is SGDLS and CDR2 YYNGEE. The CDR3 goes from the cysteine to the phenylalanine over 14 residues. Left in the record is the CDR3 DNA by itself, 42 bases read in frame from the first base. V loses 0 bases, J loses 1 base, and the germline ends lie 7 bases apart. The data originate from a study of T cell responses to AZD1222 COVID-19 vaccine (dated by TCRdb to the early 2020s). Regarding the complete study: TCR sequencing covered about 230 trial participants: about 210 given two doses of AZD1222 and 26 given two doses of MenACWY control vaccine. Enrollment into the trials was organized by age into subgroups of 18-55, 56-69 and 70-plus years, and those subgroups contained approximately 160, 26 and 62 TCR-sequenced participants, respectively. Results the study describes overall, beyond this receptor: Vaccine-associated CD4 TCRs spanned the whole spike protein, with dominant responses in regions 160-218 and 743-854. In the small 56-69-year group, the increase in depth fell short of significance, most likely because of low power. Because no day 14 peak-response samples were available, repertoires were characterized only after the peak T cell response. Epitopes outside the regions mutated in the B.1.351 and B.1.1.7 variants were reportedly recognized by nearly half of the unique spike-specific TCRs. Participants were mostly white British and included more females than males, and it was suggested by the authors that clonal diversity may have been underestimated. Conclusions about previously exposed vaccinees are limited because only a handful of AZD1222 recipients were SARS-CoV-2 seropositive at baseline. After two AZD1222 doses, spike-specific TCR breadth and depth were significantly higher than at day 0 and than in MenACWY recipients.

The sample's time point label is to be understood as: about 28 days (+/-7) after the second vaccine dose. AZD1222 recipients whose second dose came at about 4 weeks and those whose second dose came at about 12 weeks were combined into one group, since spike-specific TCR depth and breadth did not differ between the two schedules. Vaccinee samples were obtained from the UK trials COV001 and COV002, which included a single-blind randomized controlled phase 2/3 trial of AZD1222 (ChAdOx1 nCoV-19) in healthy adults. For TCRbeta chain sequencing, PBMC samples were collected from trial participants at day 0 and at day 28 after the second dose. The CDR3 regions of human TCRbeta chains were analyzed by immunosequencing. Per the authors' processing: Repertoire TCRs were checked for matches against a reference library of SARS-CoV-2-specific TCRs that had been generated using the MIRA antigen-specificity platform. Breadth meant the fraction of unique TCRs that were SARS-CoV-2-associated, whereas depth meant the fraction of total T cells that were SARS-CoV-2-associated. Using the MIRA data, each spike-specific TCR was mapped to the spike region that the TCR reacts to and placed in a CD4 or CD8 class. Log10-transformed breadth and depth values were compared by one-way ANOVA with Sidak's multiple comparisons tests. TCRdb took over this immuneACCESS table, retaining in-frame rearrangements with V and J assigned. Such tables are incomplete; in checked studies, under half of the missing clones stem from an unresolved V gene, and the remainder is unexplained. V, J and clone size derive from that table, while D and trimming were established from the DNA sequence. The sample data list some 130,000 clones, and approximately 90% of these were observed just once. 1% to 1.4% of the sample rests with the top ten.

The sequence came from an adult who received the AZD1222 COVID-19 vaccine. This specimen was peripheral blood, taken 28 days after the second AZD1222 dose. In this chain, TRBV9 is recombined with TRBJ1-1, with the D gene call left open. The CDR3: CASSVALGNTEAFF. DNA sequence: TGTGCCAGCAGCGTAGCTTTGGGGAACACTGAAGCTTTCTTT. The variable domain in full, with residues beyond the CDR3 obtained from the reference TRBV9 and TRBJ1-1 genes, is DSGVTQTPKHLITATGQRVTLRCSPRSGDLSVYWYQQSLDQGLQFLIQYYNGEERAKGNILERFSAQQFPDLHSELNLSSLELGDSALYFCASSVALGNTEAFFGQGTRLTVV.